This TCR beta chain was captured by sequencing in a study of T cells after yellow fever vaccination. TCRdb redid the calling of the 5' RACE reads with MiXCR, one entry per CDR3 protein. The sample includes about 340,000 distinct CDR3 sequences, around 4.1% of them seen just once. The ends lost 3 bases at V and 5 bases at J; junction bases unmatched: 3. The CDR3 runs 14 residues. This clonotype was detected a few times. The specimen was PBMCs, collected 5 days after the yellow fever booster vaccination. This TCR came from a man between 18 and 29 years old who received the YFV17D yellow fever vaccine. This chain links TRBV12-3 or TRBV12-4 with TRBJ2-2; TRBD1 matches at 7 bases. CDR3 in amino acids: CASSFTGETGELFF. In DNA, the CDR3 is TGTGCCAGCAGTTTTACAGGGGAAACCGGGGAGCTGTTTTTT.